This TCR beta chain was sequenced during a study of T-cell reconstitution after alpha-beta-depleted transplantation in children. Unique molecular identifiers were incorporated when the TCRbeta library was constructed. From the PCR reads, TCRdb called clonotypes with MiXCR, one entry per CDR3 protein. The table records about 22,000 distinct CDR3 sequences, roughly 11% of them present only once. Ten or more counts support this clonotype. The V end lost 6 bases, the J end lost 3 bases, and 17 bases lay between the germline ends. CDR3 length: 15 amino acids. Germline CDR1 SGHTA, CDR2 FQGNSA. The sequence was obtained from a human donor who donated a stem cell graft to a child with chronic granulomatous disease. Sequencing was performed on PBMCs from the stem cell graft donor, taken from the stem cell graft. The chain combines TRBV7-2 with TRBJ1-1, with D tentatively TRBD1 (5 bases). This CDR3 reads CASSPPRGRDTEAFF. The CDR3 DNA sequence: TGTGCCAGCAGTCCACCTAGGGGCCGGGACACTGAAGCTTTCTTT.